Each of the 17 T cell receptor beta chains below was sequenced from the same sample in a study of blood T cell repertoires in COVID-19. Method: immunoSEQ multiplex PCR; TCRdb's copy keeps in-frame clones and lacks some. The sample contains roughly 340,000 clones, approximately 92% of which appear only once. Sample: PBMCs or T cells enriched from blood (not recorded which). The receptors derive from a man aged 18 to 30 who had recovered from COVID-19.

The V and J genes are TRBV5-5 and TRBJ1-1; D is unclear. The CDR3 consists of 15 residues. Germline CDR1 reads SGHKS; CDR2 reads YYEKEE (reference sequence). Trimming removed 0 bases at V and 0 bases at J, with 9 bases between. The CDR3 loop is CASSLGSFLNTEAFF. CDR3 in DNA: TGTGCCAGCAGCTTGGGTTCCTTCCTGAACACTGAAGCTTTCTTT.

This chain uses TRBV28 with TRBJ1-2, with 8 bases aligning to TRBD1. From germline, CDR1 is MDHEN and CDR2 SYDVKM. Unmatched junction bases numbered 11, after V lost 5 bases and J lost 6 bases. The CDR3 loop spans 15 amino acids. The CDR3 loop is CASSVTGQGADGYTF. The DNA of the CDR3 is TGTGCCAGCAGTGTGACCGGACAGGGAGCGGATGGCTACACCTTC.

The chain uses TRBV10-3 and TRBJ2-5; TRBD1 agrees at 8 bases. V lost 9 bases to trimming and J lost 4 bases; unmatched junction nucleotides: 10. Germline values: CDR1 ENHRY, CDR2 SYGVKD. This CDR3 is 14 amino acids long. CDR3 amino acids: CAISQGDGGETQYF. For the CDR3, the DNA is TGTGCCATTTCACAGGGGGACGGTGGAGAGACCCAGTACTTC.

The chain carries TRBV12-3 or TRBV12-4 and TRBJ2-7, with 8 bases that match TRBD2. Trimming took 1 base from V and 6 from J; bases not matched to a gene: 2. The CDR3 loop spans 13 amino acids. The CDR3 protein is CASSLGGLVEQYF. Written as DNA, the CDR3 is TGTGCCAGCAGTTTAGGGGGACTAGTCGAGCAGTACTTC.

V and J are TRBV6-5 and TRBJ2-2; tentative D call: TRBD2 (6 bases). Germline lookup yields CDR1 MNHEY and CDR2 SVGAGI. The V gene lost 7 bases and the J gene lost 3 bases, with 12 bases spanning the gap. This CDR3 region has 14 residues. The CDR3, as DNA: TGTGCCAGCACTCGGGGGTGGGACACCGGGGAGCTGTTTTTT. Translation gives CASTRGWDTGELFF.

The CDR3 spells CSASGTGTTGELFF. The CDR3 DNA reads TGCAGTGCTAGTGGGACAGGGACCACCGGGGAGCTGTTTTTT. This chain uses TRBV20-1 with TRBJ2-2; 9 bases line up with TRBD1. CDR1 and CDR2 (germline): DFQATT, SNEGSKA (reference sequence). Trimming removed 3 bases from V and 4 bases from J; junction bases left unmatched: 3. This CDR3 is 14 amino acids long.

The CDR3 protein is CASSPSQDQPQHF. CDR3 coding DNA: TGTGCCAGCTCACCCTCCCAGGATCAGCCCCAGCATTTT. The chain uses TRBV18 and TRBJ1-5; D unclear. The CDR3 runs to 13 residues. The ends were cut back, 3 bases at V and 5 bases at J, with 8 bases in the middle. Germline V lookup: CDR1 KGHSH, CDR2 LQKENI.

This chain uses TRBV7-3 with TRBJ2-1; TRBD2 matches at 7 bases. V lost 5 bases and J lost 0; bases outside the gene matches: 7. Germline loops: CDR1 SGHTA, CDR2 FQGTGA. CDR3 length: 16 residues. CDR3 coding DNA: TGTGCCAGCAGCCCCTTAGCGGGTGGCTCCTACAATGAGCAGTTCTTC. It encodes CASSPLAGGSYNEQFF.

V is TRBV10-2 and J is TRBJ2-5; 11 positions agree with TRBD2. There are 14 residues in the CDR3. Trimming removed 5 bases from V and 7 bases from J; junction bases left unmatched: 6. Germline CDR1 reads WSHSY; CDR2 reads SAAADI. CDR3 sequence reads: CASSTLAGGLTQYF. The CDR3 DNA follows: TGCGCCAGCAGTACGTTAGCGGGGGGGCTGACCCAGTACTTC.

A single count supports this clone. The chain carries TRBV3-1 (or the pseudogene TRBV3-2) and TRBJ1-3, with a weak D call TRBD1 (6 bases). Germline lookup yields CDR1 LGHDT and CDR2 YNNKEL (reference sequence). The CDR3 loop spans 15 amino acids. V was clipped by 3 bases and J by 0 bases, with 9 bases between them. DNA for the CDR3: TGTGCCAGCAGCCATCAGGGGCCCTCTGGAAACACCATATATTTT. Amino acid sequence: CASSHQGPSGNTIYF.

V usage is TRBV7-8 and J usage is TRBJ1-3; 7 bases line up with TRBD1. V shed 6 bases, J shed 4 bases, and the junction held 3 bases outside the gene matches. This CDR3 has 13 residues. CDR1 is SGHVS, CDR2 FQNEAQ, per germline. CDR3 sequence (DNA): TGTGCCAGCAGAACAGGGGTAGGAAACACCATATATTTT. Translating it yields CASRTGVGNTIYF.

The chain couples TRBV2 to TRBJ1-2; D is ambiguous. V gave up 3 bases and J gave up 7 bases, with 9 bases separating them. The CDR3 sequence is 12 residues long. Germline V lookup: CDR1 SNHLY, CDR2 FYNNEI. DNA of the CDR3: TGTGCCAGCAGTGAGTTGGGCCCTGGCTACACCTTC. Protein product: CASSELGPGYTF.

The gene calls are TRBV10-3 and TRBJ2-5; D gene unclear. V dropped 7 bases and J dropped 7 bases, with 16 bases sitting between them. The germline gives CDR1 ENHRY, CDR2 SYGVKD. The CDR3 is 13 amino acids. The chain's CDR3 is CAITEASLGTQYF. CDR3 DNA: TGTGCCATCACCGAGGCGAGTCTGGGGACCCAGTACTTC.

The J gene is TRBJ1-5, the V gene TRBV2; D possibly corresponds to TRBD1 (5 bases). Trimming removed 3 bases at V and 5 bases at J, with 11 bases between. The germline gives CDR1 SNHLY, CDR2 FYNNEI. This CDR3 has 14 residues. This CDR3 is CASSERKGHQPQHF. CDR3 nucleotide sequence: TGTGCCAGCAGTGAGCGGAAGGGGCATCAGCCCCAGCATTTT.

The rearrangement links TRBV4-1 to TRBJ1-1; D possibly corresponds to TRBD1 (6 bases). The germline V and J ends were trimmed by 5 bases and 5 bases, with 12 bases remaining between them. Looked up from germline, CDR1 is MGHRA and CDR2 is YSYEKL. This CDR3 has 13 amino acids. The CDR3 DNA reads as TGCGCCAGCAGCGAAGGGGGAGGTACTGAAGCTTTCTTT. Its translation: CASSEGGGTEAFF.

The chain has TRBV6-5 and TRBJ1-3, with D possibly matching TRBD1 (5 bases). Per germline, CDR1 MNHEY and CDR2 SVGAGI. V was cut by 5 bases and J by 1 base, with 9 bases left in between. This CDR3 comprises 14 residues. Here the CDR3 reads CASSPRASGNTIYF. The DNA for the CDR3 is TGTGCCAGCAGTCCCAGGGCGTCTGGAAACACCATATATTTT.

The rearrangement joins TRBV3-1 (or the pseudogene TRBV3-2) to TRBJ2-3, with a possible D match to TRBD1 (6 bases). The germline V and J ends were trimmed by 4 bases and 1 base, with 9 bases remaining between them. The length of the CDR3 is 14 residues. Germline assignment: CDR1 LGHDT and CDR2 YNNKEL (reference sequence). The CDR3 bases are TGTGCCAGCAGCCCTAGACAGGGCACAGATACGCAGTATTTT. Its protein is CASSPRQGTDTQYF.